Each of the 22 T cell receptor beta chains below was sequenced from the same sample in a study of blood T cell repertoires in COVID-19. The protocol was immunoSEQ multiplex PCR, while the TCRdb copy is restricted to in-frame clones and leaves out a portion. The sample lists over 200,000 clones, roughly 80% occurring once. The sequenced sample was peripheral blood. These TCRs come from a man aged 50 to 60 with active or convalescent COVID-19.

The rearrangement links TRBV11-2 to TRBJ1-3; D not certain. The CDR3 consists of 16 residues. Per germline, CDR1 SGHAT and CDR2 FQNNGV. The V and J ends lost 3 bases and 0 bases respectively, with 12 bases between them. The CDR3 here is CASSFAIDTSGNTIYF. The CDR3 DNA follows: TGTGCCAGCAGCTTTGCTATTGACACCTCTGGAAACACCATATATTTT.

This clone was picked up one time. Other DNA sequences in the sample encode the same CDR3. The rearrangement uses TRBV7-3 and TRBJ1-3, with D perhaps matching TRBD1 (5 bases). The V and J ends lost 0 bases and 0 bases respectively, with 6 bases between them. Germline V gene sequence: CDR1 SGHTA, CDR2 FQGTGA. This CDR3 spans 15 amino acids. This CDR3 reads CASSLTGGSGNTIYF. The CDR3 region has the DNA TGTGCCAGCAGCTTAACCGGGGGCTCTGGAAACACCATATATTTT.

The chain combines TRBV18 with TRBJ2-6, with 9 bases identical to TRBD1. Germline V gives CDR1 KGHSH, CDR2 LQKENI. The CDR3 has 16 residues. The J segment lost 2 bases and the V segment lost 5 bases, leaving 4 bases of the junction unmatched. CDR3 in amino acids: CASSDRGNAGANVLTF. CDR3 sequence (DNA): TGTGCCAGCTCAGACAGGGGGAATGCTGGGGCCAACGTCCTGACTTTC.

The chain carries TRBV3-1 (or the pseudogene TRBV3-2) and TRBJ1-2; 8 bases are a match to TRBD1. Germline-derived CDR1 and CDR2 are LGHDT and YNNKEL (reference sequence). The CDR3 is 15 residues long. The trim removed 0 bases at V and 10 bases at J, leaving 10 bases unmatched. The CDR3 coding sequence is TGTGCCAGCAGCCAAGATCAGGGGGCCGGGGGTGACTACACCTTC. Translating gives CASSQDQGAGGDYTF.

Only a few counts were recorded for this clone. DNA of the CDR3: TGTGCCAGCAGCTTAGACAGGAGCTACGAGCAGTACTTC. Translated, it gives CASSLDRSYEQYF. The genes are TRBV7-7 and TRBJ2-7; D perhaps matches TRBD1 (5 bases). The V and J ends lost 1 base and 3 bases respectively, with 7 bases between them. Per the germline V gene, CDR1 is SSHAT and CDR2 is FNYEAQ (reference sequence). There are 13 residues in the CDR3.

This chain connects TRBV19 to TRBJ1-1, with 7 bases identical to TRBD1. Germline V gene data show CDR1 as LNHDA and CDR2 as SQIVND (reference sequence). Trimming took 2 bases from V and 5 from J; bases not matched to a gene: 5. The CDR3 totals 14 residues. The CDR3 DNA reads TGTGCCAGTAGTATAACGGCCAGGGGGACTGAAGCTTTCTTT. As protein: CASSITARGTEAFF.

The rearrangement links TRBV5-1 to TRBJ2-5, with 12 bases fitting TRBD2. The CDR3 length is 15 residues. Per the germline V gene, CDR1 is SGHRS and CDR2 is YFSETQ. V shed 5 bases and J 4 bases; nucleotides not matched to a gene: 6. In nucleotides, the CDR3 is TGCGCCAGCAGGACTAGCGGGGGAACGGTAGAGACCCAGTACTTC. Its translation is CASRTSGGTVETQYF.

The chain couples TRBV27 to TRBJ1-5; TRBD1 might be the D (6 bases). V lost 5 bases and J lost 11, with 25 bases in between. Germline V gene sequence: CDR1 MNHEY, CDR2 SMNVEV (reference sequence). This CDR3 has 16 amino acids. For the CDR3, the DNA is TGTGCCAGCAGTCCTTCAGGCCCCCTAACAGGGTTGGCCCAGCATTTT. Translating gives CASSPSGPLTGLAQHF.

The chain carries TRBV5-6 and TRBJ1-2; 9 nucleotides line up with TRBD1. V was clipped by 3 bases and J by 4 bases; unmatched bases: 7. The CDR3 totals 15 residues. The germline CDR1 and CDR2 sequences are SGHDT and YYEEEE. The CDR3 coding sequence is TGTGCCAGCAGCTCGTACTCGACAGGGGGCTATGGCTACACCTTC. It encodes CASSSYSTGGYGYTF.

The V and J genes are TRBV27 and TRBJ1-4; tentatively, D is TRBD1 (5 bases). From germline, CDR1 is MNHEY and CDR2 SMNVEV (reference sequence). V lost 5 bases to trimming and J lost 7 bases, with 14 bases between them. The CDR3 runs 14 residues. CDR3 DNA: TGTGCCAGCAGTCCTCGACAGACACGTGAAAAACTGTTTTTT. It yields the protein CASSPRQTREKLFF.

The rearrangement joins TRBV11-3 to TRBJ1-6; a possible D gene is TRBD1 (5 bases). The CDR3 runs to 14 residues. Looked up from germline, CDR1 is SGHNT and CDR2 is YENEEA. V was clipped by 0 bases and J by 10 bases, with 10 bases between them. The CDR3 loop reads CASSLDGAGSPLHF. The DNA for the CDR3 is TGTGCCAGCAGCTTAGATGGGGCAGGCTCACCCCTCCACTTT.

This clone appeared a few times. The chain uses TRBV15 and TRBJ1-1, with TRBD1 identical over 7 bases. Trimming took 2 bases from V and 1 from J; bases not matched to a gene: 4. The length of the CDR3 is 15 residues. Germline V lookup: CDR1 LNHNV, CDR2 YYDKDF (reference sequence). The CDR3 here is CATSRPTGPNTEAFF. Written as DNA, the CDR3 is TGTGCCACCAGCAGACCGACAGGGCCGAACACTGAAGCTTTCTTT.

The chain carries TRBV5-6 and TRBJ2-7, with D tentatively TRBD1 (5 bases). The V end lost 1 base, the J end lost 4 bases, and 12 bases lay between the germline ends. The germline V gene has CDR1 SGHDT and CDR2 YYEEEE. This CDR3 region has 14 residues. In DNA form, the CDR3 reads TGTGCCAGCAGCTTGAAAGGGGTCGTGTACGAGCAGTACTTC. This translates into CASSLKGVVYEQYF.

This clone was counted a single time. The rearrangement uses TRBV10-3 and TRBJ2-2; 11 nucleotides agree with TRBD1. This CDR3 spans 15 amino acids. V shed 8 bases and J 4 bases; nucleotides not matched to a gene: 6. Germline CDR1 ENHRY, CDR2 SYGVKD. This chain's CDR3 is CAIAGTGGGTGELFF. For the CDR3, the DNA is TGTGCCATCGCCGGGACAGGGGGAGGCACCGGGGAGCTGTTTTTT.

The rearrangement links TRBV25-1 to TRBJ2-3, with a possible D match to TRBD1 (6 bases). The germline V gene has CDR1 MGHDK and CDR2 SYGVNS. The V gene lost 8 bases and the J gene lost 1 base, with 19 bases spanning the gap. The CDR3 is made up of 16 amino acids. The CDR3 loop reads CASQEAPRQGTDTQYF. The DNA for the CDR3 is TGTGCCAGCCAGGAGGCCCCCCGACAGGGCACAGATACGCAGTATTTT. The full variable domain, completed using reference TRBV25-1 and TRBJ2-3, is EADIYQTPRYLVIGTGKKITLECSQTMGHDKMYWYQQDPGMELHLIHYSYGVNSTEKGDLSSESTVSRIRTEHFPLTLESARPSHTSQYLCASQEAPRQGTDTQYFGPGTRLTVL.

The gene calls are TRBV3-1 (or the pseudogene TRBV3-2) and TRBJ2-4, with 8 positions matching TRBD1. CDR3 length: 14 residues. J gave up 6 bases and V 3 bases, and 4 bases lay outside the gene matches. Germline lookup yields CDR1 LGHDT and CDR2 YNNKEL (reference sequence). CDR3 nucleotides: TGTGCCAGCAGCCACAGGGGGCGAGGAAACATTCAGTACTTC. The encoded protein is CASSHRGRGNIQYF.

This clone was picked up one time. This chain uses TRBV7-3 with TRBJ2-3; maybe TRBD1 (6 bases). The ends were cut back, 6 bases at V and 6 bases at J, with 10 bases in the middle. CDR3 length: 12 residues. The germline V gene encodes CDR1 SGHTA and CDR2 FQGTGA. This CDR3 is CASSNQGDTQYF. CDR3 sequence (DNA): TGTGCCAGCAGTAACCAGGGGGATACGCAGTATTTT.

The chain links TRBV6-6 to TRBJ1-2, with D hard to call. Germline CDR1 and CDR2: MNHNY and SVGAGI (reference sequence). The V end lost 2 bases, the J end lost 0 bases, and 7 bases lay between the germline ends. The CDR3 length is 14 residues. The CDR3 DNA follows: TGTGCCAGCAGTTACCTGGGCACTAACTATGGCTACACCTTC. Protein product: CASSYLGTNYGYTF.

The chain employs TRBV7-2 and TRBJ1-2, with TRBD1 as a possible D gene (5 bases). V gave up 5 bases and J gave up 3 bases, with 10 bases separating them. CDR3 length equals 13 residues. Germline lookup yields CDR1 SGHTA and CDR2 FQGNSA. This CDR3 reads CASSPTDYYGYTF. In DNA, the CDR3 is TGTGCCAGCAGCCCGACAGACTACTATGGCTACACCTTC.

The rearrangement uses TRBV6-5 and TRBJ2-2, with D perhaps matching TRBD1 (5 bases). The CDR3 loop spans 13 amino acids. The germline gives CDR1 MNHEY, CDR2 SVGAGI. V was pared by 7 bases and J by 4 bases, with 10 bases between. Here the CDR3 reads CASTRQSTGELFF. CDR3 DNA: TGTGCCAGCACCCGACAGAGCACCGGGGAGCTGTTTTTT.

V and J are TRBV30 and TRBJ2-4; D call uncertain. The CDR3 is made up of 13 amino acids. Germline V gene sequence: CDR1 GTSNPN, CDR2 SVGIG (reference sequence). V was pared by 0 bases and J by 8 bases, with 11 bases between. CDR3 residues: CAWSVARSDIQYF. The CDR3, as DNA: TGTGCCTGGAGTGTGGCCAGGTCGGACATTCAGTACTTC.

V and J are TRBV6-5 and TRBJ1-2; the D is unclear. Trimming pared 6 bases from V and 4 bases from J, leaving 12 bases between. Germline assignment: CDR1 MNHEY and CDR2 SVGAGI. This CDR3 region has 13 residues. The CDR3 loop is CASRLTDLYGYTF. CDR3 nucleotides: TGTGCCAGCAGATTAACTGATCTCTATGGCTACACCTTC.